Given below is one TCR beta chain in context. This clonotype was counted between two and nine times. What antigen it recognizes has not been identified. No much larger clone is present one base from it, and per-base qualities are unavailable. The library was made by 5' RACE. Instrument on record: NextSeq 500. In the TCR library protocol, a unique molecular identifier was attached to each TCR cDNA molecule so that PCR and sequencing errors could be corrected. From the authors' description of their analysis: Decombinator tools were used for TCR identification, UMI-based error correction and CDR3 extraction. Expanded TCRs were defined as those above a frequency of 2 per 1,000, corresponding to the top 1% of the tumor frequency distribution. Rényi diversity was computed with the R vegan package after subsampling each repertoire 100 times to 5,000 TCRs. To build CDR3 similarity networks, amino acid triplet string-kernel similarity was used, and CDR3s were connected when their pairwise similarity was above 0.82. Starting from the raw public reads, TCRdb applied fastp trimming at Q25, assembled clones with MiXCR and retained in-frame beta chains. Rows with a matching CDR3 protein are joined into one entry that keeps the most common DNA and genes. The V and J calls and clone size come from TCRdb's table, not from the authors' own analysis. In this sample the table shows 40,000 to 45,000 distinct CDR3 sequences, roughly 15% of which occur a single time. In total, the top ten clones hold 55% to 70% of the sample.

This entry belongs to a study of spatial heterogeneity in lung cancer (dated by TCRdb to about 2019). For the wider study: Beta-chain transcripts were consistently detected in greater numbers than alpha-chain transcripts, which likely reflects a higher abundance of beta-chain transcripts. In the raw uncorrected reads, each unique combination of TCR and UMI appeared more than ten times on average. The study quantitatively compared TCR alpha and beta repertoires across multiple tumor regions, matched nontumor lung and blood in non-small cell lung cancer. Nonsynonymous mutation counts, determined by whole-exome sequencing of tumor tissue, were related to TCR repertoire features. Both alpha and beta chains were TCR-sequenced in samples taken at surgery, namely 220 tumor regions, around 61 matched nontumor lung samples and a few dozen PBMC samples.

What the study reported, not specific to this receptor: Ubiquitous expanded tumor TCRs were detected in blood more often at tumor resection than at routine follow-up. Additional single-cell paired TCR alpha and beta sequencing was considered necessary to confirm, at a functional level, the hypothesis that regional TCRs recognize regional mutations.

The time point label on this specimen signifies: sample taken at primary tumor resection. The donors were around 69 patients from the lung TRACERx cohort who had early-stage, untreated non-small cell lung cancer. Whole RNA extracted from tumor and nontumor lung tissue, or from cryopreserved PBMC samples, was used for TCR sequencing without cell sorting. A patient was chosen for TCR sequencing only when enough RNA was available from at least two tumor regions. CDR1 and CDR2 are read off the germline V gene as SGHRS and YFSETQ. The CDR3 spans 15 residues, from the cysteine through the phenylalanine. Only the CDR3 region is kept as DNA, spanning 45 bases read in frame from base 1. V is reduced by 0 bases and J by 5 bases, leaving a spacing of 11 bases between them.

The chain couples TRBV5-1 to TRBJ2-2; matching of 6 bases hints at TRBD1 as the D gene. The sequence came from a male donor with early-stage non-small cell lung cancer. Source: PBMCs, taken at surgery. This receptor has the CDR3 CASSLVDSFTGELFF. The sequence in DNA is TGCGCCAGCAGCTTGGTGGACAGCTTTACCGGGGAGCTGTTTTTT.